This TCR beta chain was sequenced during a study of T cell clonotyping in hematopoietic cell transplantation. Time point given: recipient sample about 28 days before transplant, after cytoreduction. Profiling relied on immunoSEQ multiplex PCR, and the TCRdb table lists in-frame clones only, not all of them. Of about 69,000 clones listed, 90% to 97% are singletons. The CDR3 totals 16 residues. With V trimmed by 1 base and J by 4 bases, 9 bases remained unmatched. The V gene's germline CDR1 is SEHNR and CDR2 FQNEAQ (reference sequence). The material was peripheral blood mononuclear cells, obtained before stem cell transplant. V and J are TRBV7-9 and TRBJ1-2; TRBD1 matches 7 bases. This clonotype was obtained from a woman aged 50 to 65 with acute myeloid leukemia. Some clones in this sample may be carry-over from other donors' samples. DNA for the CDR3: TGTGCCAGCAGCTTAGTTACAGGGGAAGGAGGCTATGGCTACACCTTC. This sequence encodes CASSLVTGEGGYGYTF.